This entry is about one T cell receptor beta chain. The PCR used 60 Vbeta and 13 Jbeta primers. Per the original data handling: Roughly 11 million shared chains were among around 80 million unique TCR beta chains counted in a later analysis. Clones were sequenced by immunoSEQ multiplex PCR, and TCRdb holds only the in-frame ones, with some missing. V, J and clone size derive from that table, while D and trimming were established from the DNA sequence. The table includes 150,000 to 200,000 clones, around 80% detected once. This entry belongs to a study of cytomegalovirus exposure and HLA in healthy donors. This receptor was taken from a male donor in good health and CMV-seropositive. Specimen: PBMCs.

The CDR3 here is CASSSSGTGRGAAEAFF. The CDR3 DNA sequence: TGTGCCAGCAGTTCATCCGGGACAGGGAGAGGTGCGGCTGAAGCTTTCTTT. The V call is TRBV28, the J call TRBJ1-1; 9 bases are a match to TRBD1. V shed 4 bases, J shed 6 bases, and the junction held 15 bases outside the gene matches. Germline lookup yields CDR1 MDHEN and CDR2 SYDVKM. The CDR3 extends over 17 amino acids.